The clone carrying this T cell receptor beta chain was detected ten times or more. What it binds is not known. Trimming took off 1 base at V and 0 bases at J, with 6 bases between the two ends. The germline gives CDR1 SGHTA, CDR2 FQGNSA. This CDR3 spans 14 amino acids. The sample is drawn from a study of T cells after yellow fever vaccination. Broader study findings: Overlap between CD4 and CD8 compartments was detected for a small share of clonotypes. Weaker in magnitude, the secondary response showed a faster peak on day 5 versus 15. Primary-vaccination clones mostly resurfaced post-booster (96% CD4, approximately 89% CD8).

The 5'RACE template-switching step produced TCR cDNA and added a universal primer site and UMIs. One entry per CDR3 protein results from TCRdb running MiXCR on the 5' RACE reads. Among a few hundred thousand distinct CDR3 sequences listed, over 5% were seen once. The rearrangement links TRBV7-2 to TRBJ1-1; D unclear. Source: PBMCs, taken 5 days after the yellow fever booster vaccination. This TCR came from a man aged 25-45 years who received the YFV17D yellow fever vaccine. DNA for the CDR3: TGTGCCAGCAGCTTAGGACTGTTGAACACTGAAGCTTTCTTT. This codes for CASSLGLLNTEAFF.